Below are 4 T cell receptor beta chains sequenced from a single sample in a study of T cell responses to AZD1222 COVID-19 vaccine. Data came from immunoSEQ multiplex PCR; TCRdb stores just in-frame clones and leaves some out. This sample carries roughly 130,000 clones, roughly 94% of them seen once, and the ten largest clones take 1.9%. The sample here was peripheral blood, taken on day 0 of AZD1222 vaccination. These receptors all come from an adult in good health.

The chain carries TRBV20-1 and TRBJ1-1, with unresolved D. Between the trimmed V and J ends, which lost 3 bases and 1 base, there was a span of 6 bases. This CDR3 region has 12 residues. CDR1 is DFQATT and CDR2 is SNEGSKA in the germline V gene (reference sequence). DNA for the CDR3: TGCAGTGCTAGTGGTCAGAACACTGAAGCTTTCTTT. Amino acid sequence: CSASGQNTEAFF.

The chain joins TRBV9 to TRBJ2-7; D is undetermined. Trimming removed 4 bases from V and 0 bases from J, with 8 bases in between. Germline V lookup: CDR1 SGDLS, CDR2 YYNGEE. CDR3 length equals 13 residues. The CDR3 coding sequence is TGTGCCAGCAGCTCGCGAGACTCCTACGAGCAGTACTTC. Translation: CASSSRDSYEQYF.

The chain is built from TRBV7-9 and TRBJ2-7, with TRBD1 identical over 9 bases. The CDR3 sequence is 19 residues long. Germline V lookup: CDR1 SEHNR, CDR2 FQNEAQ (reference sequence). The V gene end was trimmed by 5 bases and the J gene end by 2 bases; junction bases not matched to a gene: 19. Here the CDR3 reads CASSPGSIGTGLYTYEQYF. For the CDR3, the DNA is TGTGCCAGCAGCCCTGGAAGCATCGGGACAGGGCTTTATACCTACGAGCAGTACTTC.

The CDR3 nucleotides are TGCGCCAGCAGCCCGACAGGGGGGGGTTCACCCCTCCACTTT. Its translation: CASSPTGGGSPLHF. The V gene is TRBV5-1, the J gene TRBJ1-6, with 9 bases lining up with TRBD1. This CDR3 region has 14 residues. The V segment lost 4 bases and the J segment 9 bases; nucleotides outside the gene matches: 5. Germline CDR1 is SGHRS and CDR2 is YFSETQ.